Described below is a single T cell receptor beta chain sequence and its context. The germline CDR1 and CDR2 sequences are SEHNR and FQNEAQ (reference sequence). The CDR3 totals 17 residues. With V trimmed by 1 base and J by 6 bases, 13 bases remained unmatched. Sample-barcoded 5' priming and a J-beta primer mix drove a second PCR of about 6 to 12 cycles. TCRdb re-derived calls from the 5' RACE reads in MiXCR, one entry per CDR3 protein. The table records approximately 1.5 million distinct CDR3 sequences, 35% to 45% of them present only once. This entry comes from a study of blood T cells in healthy people across ages.

This chain links TRBV7-9 with TRBJ1-2; 8 bases are a match to TRBD1. This clonotype originated in a woman aged 18-35 years in good health. The sample comprised blood. CDR3 nucleotides: TGTGCCAGCAGCTTAGGCCCCGGACAGGGATGGTCTGATGGCTACACCTTC. Its protein product is CASSLGPGQGWSDGYTF.